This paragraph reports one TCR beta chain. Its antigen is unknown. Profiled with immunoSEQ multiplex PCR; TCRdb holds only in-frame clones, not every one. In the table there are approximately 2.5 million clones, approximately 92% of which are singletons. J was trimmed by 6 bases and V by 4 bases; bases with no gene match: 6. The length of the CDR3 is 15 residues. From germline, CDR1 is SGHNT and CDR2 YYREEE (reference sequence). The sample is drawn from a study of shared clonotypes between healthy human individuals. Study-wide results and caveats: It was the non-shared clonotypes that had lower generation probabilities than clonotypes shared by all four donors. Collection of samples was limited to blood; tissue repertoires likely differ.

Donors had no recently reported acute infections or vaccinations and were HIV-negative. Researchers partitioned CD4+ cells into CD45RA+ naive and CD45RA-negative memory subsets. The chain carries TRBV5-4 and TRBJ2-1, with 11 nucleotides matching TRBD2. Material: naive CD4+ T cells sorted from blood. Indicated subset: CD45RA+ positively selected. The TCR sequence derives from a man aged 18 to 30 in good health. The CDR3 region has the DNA TGTGCCAGCAGCCCCGGGACTAGCGGTTTCAATGAGCAGTTCTTC. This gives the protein CASSPGTSGFNEQFF.